This TCR beta chain was sequenced for a study of T cell responses to AZD1222 COVID-19 vaccine. General study points: Donors, mostly white British, included more females; clonal diversity was possibly underestimated. No day 14 peak samples; only post-peak repertoires were characterized.

CDR3 length equals 13 residues. CDR1 is KGHSH, CDR2 LQKENI, per germline. Trimming pared 2 bases from V and 4 bases from J, leaving 9 bases between. To note about this clone: Its target is not known.

TCRdb's copy holds only in-frame clones and misses some; the assay was immunoSEQ multiplex PCR. The table shows about 130,000 clones, with about 90% occurring only once. The sequence derives from an adult in good health. Sequencing was performed on peripheral blood, taken on day 0 of AZD1222 vaccination. V is TRBV18 and J is TRBJ2-7; maybe TRBD2 (6 bases). CDR3 sequence: CASSPIAGYEQYF. The CDR3 nucleotides read TGTGCCAGCTCACCAATTGCGGGATACGAGCAGTACTTC.